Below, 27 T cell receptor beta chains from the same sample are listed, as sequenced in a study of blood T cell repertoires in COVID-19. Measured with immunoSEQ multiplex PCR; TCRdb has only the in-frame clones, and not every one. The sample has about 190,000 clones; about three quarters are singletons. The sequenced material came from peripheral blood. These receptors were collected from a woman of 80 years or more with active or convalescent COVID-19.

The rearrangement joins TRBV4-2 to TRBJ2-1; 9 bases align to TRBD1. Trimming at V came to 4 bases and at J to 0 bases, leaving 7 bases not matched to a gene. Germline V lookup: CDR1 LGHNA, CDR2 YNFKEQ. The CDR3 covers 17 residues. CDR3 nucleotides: TGTGCCAGCAGCCGCGTCTCGACAGGGGGCTCCTACAATGAGCAGTTCTTC. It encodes CASSRVSTGGSYNEQFF.

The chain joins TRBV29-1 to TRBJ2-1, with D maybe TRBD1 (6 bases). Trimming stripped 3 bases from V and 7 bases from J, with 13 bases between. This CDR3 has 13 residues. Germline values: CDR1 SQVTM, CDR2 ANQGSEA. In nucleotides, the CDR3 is TGCAGCGTTGAGGGTCAGGGGTTAAATGAGCAGTTCTTC. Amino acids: CSVEGQGLNEQFF.

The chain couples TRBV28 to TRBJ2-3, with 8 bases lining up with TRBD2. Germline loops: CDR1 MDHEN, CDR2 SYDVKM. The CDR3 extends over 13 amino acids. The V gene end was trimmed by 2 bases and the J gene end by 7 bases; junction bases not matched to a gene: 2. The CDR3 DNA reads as TGTGCCAGCAGTTTACCGGGGGGGCATACGCAGTATTTT. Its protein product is CASSLPGGHTQYF.

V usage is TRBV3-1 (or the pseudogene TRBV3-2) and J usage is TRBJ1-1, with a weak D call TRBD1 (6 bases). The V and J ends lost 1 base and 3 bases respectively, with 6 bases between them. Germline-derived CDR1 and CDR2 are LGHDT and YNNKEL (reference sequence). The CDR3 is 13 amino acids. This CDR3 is CASSQGTDTEAFF. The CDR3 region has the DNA TGTGCCAGCAGCCAAGGGACAGACACTGAAGCTTTCTTT.

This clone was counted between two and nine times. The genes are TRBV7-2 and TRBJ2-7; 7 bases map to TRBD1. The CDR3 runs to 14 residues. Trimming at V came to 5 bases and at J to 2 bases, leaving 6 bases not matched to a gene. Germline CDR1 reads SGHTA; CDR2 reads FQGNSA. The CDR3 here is CASSPGGQTYEQYF. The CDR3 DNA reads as TGTGCCAGCAGCCCTGGGGGACAGACCTACGAGCAGTACTTC.

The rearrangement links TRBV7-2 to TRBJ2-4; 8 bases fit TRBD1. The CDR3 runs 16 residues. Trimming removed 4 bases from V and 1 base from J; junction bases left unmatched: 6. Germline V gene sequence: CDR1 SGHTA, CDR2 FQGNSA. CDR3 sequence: CASSSTGAGAKNIQYF. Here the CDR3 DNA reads TGTGCCAGCAGCTCGACAGGGGCGGGGGCCAAAAACATTCAGTACTTC.

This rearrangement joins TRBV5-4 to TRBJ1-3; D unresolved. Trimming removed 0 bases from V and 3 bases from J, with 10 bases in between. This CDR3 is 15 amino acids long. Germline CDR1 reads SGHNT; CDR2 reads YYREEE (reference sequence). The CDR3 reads CASSLGLGSGNTIYF. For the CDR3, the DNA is TGTGCCAGCAGCTTGGGCCTGGGGAGTGGAAACACCATATATTTT.

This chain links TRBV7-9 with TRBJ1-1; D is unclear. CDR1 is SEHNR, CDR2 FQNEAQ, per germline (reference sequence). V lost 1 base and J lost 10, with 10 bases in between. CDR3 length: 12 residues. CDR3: CASSLVTGGAFF. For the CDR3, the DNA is TGTGCCAGCAGCTTAGTCACGGGAGGAGCTTTCTTT.

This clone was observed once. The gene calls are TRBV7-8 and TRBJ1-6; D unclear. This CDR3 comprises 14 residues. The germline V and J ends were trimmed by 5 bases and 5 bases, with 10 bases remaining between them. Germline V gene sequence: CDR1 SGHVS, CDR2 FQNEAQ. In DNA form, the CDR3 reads TGTGCCAGCAGCCCGCTCCAGGATAATTCACCCCTCCACTTT. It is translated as CASSPLQDNSPLHF.

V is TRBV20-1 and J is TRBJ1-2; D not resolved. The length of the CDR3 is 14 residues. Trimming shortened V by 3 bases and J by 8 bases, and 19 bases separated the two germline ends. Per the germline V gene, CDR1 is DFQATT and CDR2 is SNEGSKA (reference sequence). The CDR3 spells CSASILPTKSGYTF. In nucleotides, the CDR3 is TGCAGTGCTAGTATACTCCCCACCAAGAGCGGCTACACCTTC.

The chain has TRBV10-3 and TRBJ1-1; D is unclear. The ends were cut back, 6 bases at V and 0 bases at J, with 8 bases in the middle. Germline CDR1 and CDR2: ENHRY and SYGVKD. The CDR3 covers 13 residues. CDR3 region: CAIRGEVNTEAFF. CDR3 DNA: TGTGCCATCAGGGGTGAGGTGAACACTGAAGCTTTCTTT.

This chain's CDR3 is CASSLDGYTDTQYF. As DNA, the CDR3 is TGCGCCAGCAGCTTGGACGGGTACACAGATACGCAGTATTTT. V gene TRBV5-1 combines with J gene TRBJ2-3; D remains ambiguous. This CDR3 spans 14 amino acids. Deletions cut 0 bases from V and 2 bases from J, with 7 bases between. CDR1 and CDR2 from the germline V gene are SGHRS and YFSETQ. The full variable domain, rest sourced from reference TRBV5-1 and TRBJ2-3, is KAGVTQTPRYLIKTRGQQVTLSCSPISGHRSVSWYQQTPGQGLQFLFEYFSETQRNKGNFPGRFSGRQFSNSRSEMNVSTLELGDSALYLCASSLDGYTDTQYFGPGTRLTVL.

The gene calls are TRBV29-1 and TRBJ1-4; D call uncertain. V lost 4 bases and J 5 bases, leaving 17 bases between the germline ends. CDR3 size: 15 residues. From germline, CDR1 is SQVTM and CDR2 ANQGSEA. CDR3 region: CSVGNLRMPNEKLFF. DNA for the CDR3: TGCAGCGTTGGGAATTTGCGGATGCCGAATGAAAAACTGTTTTTT.

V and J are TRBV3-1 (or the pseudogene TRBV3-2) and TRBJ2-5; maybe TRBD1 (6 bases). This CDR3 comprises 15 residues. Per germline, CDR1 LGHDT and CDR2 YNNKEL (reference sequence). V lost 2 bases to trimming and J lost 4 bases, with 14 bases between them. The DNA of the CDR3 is TGTGCCAGCAGCCAATGGGTCGGACAGAGAGAGACCCAGTACTTC. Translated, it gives CASSQWVGQRETQYF.

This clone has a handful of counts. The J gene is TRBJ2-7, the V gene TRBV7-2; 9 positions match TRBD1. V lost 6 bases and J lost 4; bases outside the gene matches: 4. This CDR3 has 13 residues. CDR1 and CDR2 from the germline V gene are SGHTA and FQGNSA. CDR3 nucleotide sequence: TGTGCCAGCAGTGCAGACAGGGGGTACGAGCAGTACTTC. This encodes CASSADRGYEQYF.

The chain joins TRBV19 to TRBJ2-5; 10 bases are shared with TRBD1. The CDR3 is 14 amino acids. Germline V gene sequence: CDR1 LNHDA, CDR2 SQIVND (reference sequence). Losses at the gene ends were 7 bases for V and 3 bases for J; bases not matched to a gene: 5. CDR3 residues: CASIDRGREETQYF. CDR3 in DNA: TGTGCCAGTATTGACAGGGGGCGCGAAGAGACCCAGTACTTC.

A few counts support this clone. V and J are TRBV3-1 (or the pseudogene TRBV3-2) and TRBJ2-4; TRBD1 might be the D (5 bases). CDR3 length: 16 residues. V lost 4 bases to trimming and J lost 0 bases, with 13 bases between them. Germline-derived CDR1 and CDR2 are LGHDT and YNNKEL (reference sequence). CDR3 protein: CASSPDSLVAKNIQYF. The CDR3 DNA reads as TGTGCCAGCAGCCCCGACAGTTTAGTAGCCAAAAACATTCAGTACTTC.

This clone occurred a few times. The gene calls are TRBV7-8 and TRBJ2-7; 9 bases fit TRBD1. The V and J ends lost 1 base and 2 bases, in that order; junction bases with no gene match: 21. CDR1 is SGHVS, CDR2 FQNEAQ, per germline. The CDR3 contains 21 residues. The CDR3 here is CASSLGGVGAGQGYGAYEQYF. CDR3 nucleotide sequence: TGTGCCAGCAGCTTAGGTGGGGTAGGTGCGGGACAGGGATATGGAGCCTACGAGCAGTACTTC.

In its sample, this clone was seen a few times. Here the CDR3 reads CASSLSHQPQHF. In DNA form, the CDR3 reads TGTGCCAGCAGCCTAAGCCATCAGCCCCAGCATTTT. The genes are TRBV3-1 (or the pseudogene TRBV3-2) and TRBJ1-5; no clear D. Between the trimmed V and J ends, which lost 4 bases and 5 bases, there was a span of 6 bases. This CDR3 spans 12 amino acids. The germline V gene has CDR1 LGHDT and CDR2 YNNKEL (reference sequence).

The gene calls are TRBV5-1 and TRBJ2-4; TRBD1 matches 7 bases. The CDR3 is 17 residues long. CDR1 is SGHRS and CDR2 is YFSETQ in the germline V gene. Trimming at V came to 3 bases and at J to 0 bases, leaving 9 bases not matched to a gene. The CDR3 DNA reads TGCGCCAGCAGCTCGCCGGGGACAGACCTAGCCAAAAACATTCAGTACTTC. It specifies CASSSPGTDLAKNIQYF.

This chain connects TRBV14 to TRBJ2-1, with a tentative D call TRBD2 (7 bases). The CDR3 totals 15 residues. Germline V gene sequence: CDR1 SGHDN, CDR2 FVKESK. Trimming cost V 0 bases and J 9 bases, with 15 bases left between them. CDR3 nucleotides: TGTGCCAGCAGCCAAGAGACCTCGAGGGGGGGTGAGCAGTTCTTC. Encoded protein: CASSQETSRGGEQFF.

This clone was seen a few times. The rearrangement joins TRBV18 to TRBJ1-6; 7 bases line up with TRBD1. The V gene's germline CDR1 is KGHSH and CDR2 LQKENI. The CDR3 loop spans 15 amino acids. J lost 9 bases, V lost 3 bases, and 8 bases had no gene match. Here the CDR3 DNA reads TGTGCCAGCTCACCTAGGGACAGCGGGTTTTCACCCCTCCACTTT. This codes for CASSPRDSGFSPLHF.

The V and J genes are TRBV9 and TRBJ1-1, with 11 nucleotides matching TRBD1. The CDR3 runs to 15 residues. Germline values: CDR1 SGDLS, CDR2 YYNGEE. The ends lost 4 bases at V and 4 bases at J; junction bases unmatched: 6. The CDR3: CASSQDRGPATEAFF. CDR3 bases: TGTGCCAGCAGCCAGGACAGGGGGCCGGCCACTGAAGCTTTCTTT.

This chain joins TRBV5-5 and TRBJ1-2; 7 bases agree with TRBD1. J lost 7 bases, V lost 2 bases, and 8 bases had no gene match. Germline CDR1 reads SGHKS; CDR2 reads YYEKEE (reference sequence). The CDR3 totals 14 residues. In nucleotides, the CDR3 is TGTGCCAGCAGCTTTGGGCAGGGGGACTCTGGCTACACCTTC. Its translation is CASSFGQGDSGYTF.

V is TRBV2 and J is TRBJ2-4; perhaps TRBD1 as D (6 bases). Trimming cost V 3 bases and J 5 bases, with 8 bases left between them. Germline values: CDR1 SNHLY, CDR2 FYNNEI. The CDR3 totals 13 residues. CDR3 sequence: CASSDAGENIQYF. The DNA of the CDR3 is TGTGCCAGCAGTGATGCAGGGGAAAACATTCAGTACTTC.

The CDR3 spells CASSLTGGNYEQYF. As DNA, the CDR3 is TGTGCCAGCAGCTTGACAGGGGGCAACTACGAGCAGTACTTC. The V call is TRBV7-2, the J call TRBJ2-7; 10 positions match TRBD1. Germline V CDR1 and CDR2: SGHTA, FQGNSA. The CDR3 has 14 residues. V lost 3 bases to trimming and J lost 3 bases; unmatched junction nucleotides: 2.

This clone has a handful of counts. The CDR3 sequence is CASSSDSAYNSPLHF. Written as DNA, the CDR3 is TGCGCCAGCAGTTCGGACTCTGCCTATAATTCACCCCTCCACTTT. V gene TRBV5-1 combines with J gene TRBJ1-6; D gene unclear. The ends were cut back, 5 bases at V and 2 bases at J, with 11 bases in the middle. The CDR3 is made up of 15 amino acids. Germline V gene sequence: CDR1 SGHRS, CDR2 YFSETQ.